One and the same sample provided the 30 T cell receptor beta chains below, sequenced in a study of control samples from healthy donors and cancer patients. Assay: immunoSEQ multiplex PCR; the TCRdb copy retains only in-frame clones and omits some. The table includes 250,000 to 300,000 clones, almost 85% detected once. Sequenced: PBMCs. The receptor source for this set is a woman between 55 and 75 years old with lung cancer.

The J gene is TRBJ2-5, the V gene TRBV5-1; 7 bases are a match to TRBD2. Per germline, CDR1 SGHRS and CDR2 YFSETQ. J lost 4 bases, V lost 4 bases, and 10 bases had no gene match. The CDR3 has 15 residues. The CDR3 DNA reads as TGCGCCAGCAGCATCCTGAGGCGGGAGACAGAGACCCAGTACTTC. It specifies CASSILRRETETQYF.

J is TRBJ1-3 and V is TRBV9; the match to TRBD1 covers 8 bases. Trimming took 3 bases from V and 4 from J; bases not matched to a gene: 3. CDR3 size: 14 residues. Germline CDR1 and CDR2: SGDLS and YYNGEE. This CDR3 reads CASSAQGDGNTIYF. The DNA of the CDR3 is TGTGCCAGCAGCGCACAGGGGGACGGAAACACCATATATTTT.

The chain combines TRBV3-1 (or the pseudogene TRBV3-2) with TRBJ2-1; no firm D call. Germline CDR1 reads LGHDT; CDR2 reads YNNKEL (reference sequence). The CDR3 covers 15 residues. V was shortened by 5 bases and J by 4 bases, with 15 bases between the two germline ends. Here the CDR3 reads CASSSARNGYNEQFF. CDR3 DNA: TGTGCCAGCAGCTCGGCCCGAAACGGGTACAATGAGCAGTTCTTC.

V gene TRBV5-1 combines with J gene TRBJ1-5; D gene unclear. Germline V gene data show CDR1 as SGHRS and CDR2 as YFSETQ. CDR3 length: 14 amino acids. Trimming removed 0 bases at V and 6 bases at J, with 10 bases between. CDR3 protein: CASSLEGTGQPQHF. As DNA, the CDR3 is TGCGCCAGCAGCTTGGAAGGAACGGGTCAGCCCCAGCATTTT.

The V and J genes are TRBV5-1 and TRBJ2-1, with 14 positions matching TRBD2. This CDR3 spans 17 amino acids. The V segment lost 3 bases and the J segment 4 bases; nucleotides outside the gene matches: 6. Germline V gives CDR1 SGHRS, CDR2 YFSETQ. This CDR3 is CASSSGTSGGLYNEQFF. Here the CDR3 DNA reads TGCGCCAGCAGCTCTGGGACTAGCGGGGGCCTATACAATGAGCAGTTCTTC.

Turning to this clone: Other DNA sequences from this sample encode an identical CDR3 as well. This rearrangement joins TRBV12-3 or TRBV12-4 to TRBJ1-1; D unclear. The V end lost 2 bases, the J end lost 4 bases, and 8 bases lay between the germline ends. This CDR3 is built from 13 residues. This CDR3 is CASSLWGSTEAFF. DNA of the CDR3: TGTGCCAGCAGTTTATGGGGAAGCACTGAAGCTTTCTTT.

The V gene is TRBV19, the J gene TRBJ1-4, with TRBD1 as a possible D gene (6 bases). CDR3 length equals 13 residues. CDR1 is LNHDA and CDR2 is SQIVND in the germline V gene (reference sequence). V lost 5 bases and J 7 bases, leaving 11 bases between the germline ends. DNA of the CDR3: TGTGCCAGTAGTCCCGGGGGGCCTGAAAAACTGTTTTTT. Translated: CASSPGGPEKLFF.

V usage is TRBV2 and J usage is TRBJ1-5; D is unresolved. Looked up from germline, CDR1 is SNHLY and CDR2 is FYNNEI. The CDR3 runs 14 residues. V lost 2 bases and J lost 2, with 7 bases in between. The CDR3 DNA sequence: TGTGCCAGCAGTGAATTGCGGGGCAATCAGCCCCAGCATTTT. The encoded protein is CASSELRGNQPQHF. The full variable domain, in which reference TRBV2 and TRBJ1-5 provide the parts outside the CDR3, is EPEVTQTPSHQVTQMGQEVILRCVPISNHLYFYWYRQILGQKVEFLVSFYNNEISEKSEIFDDQFSVERPDGSNFTLKIRSTKLEDSAMYFCASSELRGNQPQHFGDGTRLSIL.

The chain joins TRBV7-9 to TRBJ2-1; TRBD2 aligns across 8 bases. Losses at the gene ends were 2 bases for V and 2 bases for J; bases not matched to a gene: 2. The CDR3 is 15 residues long. Germline lookup yields CDR1 SEHNR and CDR2 FQNEAQ (reference sequence). CDR3 in amino acids: CASSLPGLAYNEQFF. The CDR3 DNA reads TGTGCCAGCAGCTTACCGGGACTAGCCTACAATGAGCAGTTCTTC.

The chain combines TRBV5-1 with TRBJ2-7; D may match TRBD1 or TRBD2 (5 bases each). Per germline, CDR1 SGHRS and CDR2 YFSETQ. The CDR3 is made up of 16 amino acids. V lost 6 bases and J lost 2, with 21 bases in between. The CDR3 DNA reads TGCGCCAGCACCCCCGAATCCGGGACCGGACCCTACGAGCAGTACTTC. Translating gives CASTPESGTGPYEQYF.

The V and J genes are TRBV7-8 and TRBJ2-7, with TRBD2 matching over 9 bases. Per the germline V gene, CDR1 is SGHVS and CDR2 is FQNEAQ. Trimming cost V 1 base and J 2 bases; bases outside gene matches: 12. The CDR3 sequence is 18 residues long. The CDR3 DNA follows: TGTGCCAGCAGCTTAGGTTCCGCTCTAGCGGGATCTCCCTACGAGCAGTACTTC. It specifies CASSLGSALAGSPYEQYF.

The chain combines TRBV6-6 with TRBJ1-2; D remains unclear. Trimming left V 2 bases short and J 4 bases short, with 8 bases between. The CDR3 runs to 13 residues. Germline V CDR1 and CDR2: MNHNY, SVGAGI (reference sequence). CDR3: CASSYPPRYGYTF. The CDR3 DNA reads as TGTGCCAGCAGTTACCCACCACGCTATGGCTACACCTTC.

CDR3 loop: CASSQQGSQETQYF. Written as DNA, the CDR3 is TGTGCCAGCAGCCAACAGGGTAGCCAAGAGACCCAGTACTTC. The gene calls are TRBV3-1 (or the pseudogene TRBV3-2) and TRBJ2-5; maybe TRBD1 (5 bases). Trimming removed 2 bases from V and 1 base from J, with 8 bases in between. Germline V gene data show CDR1 as LGHDT and CDR2 as YNNKEL (reference sequence). The CDR3 loop spans 14 amino acids.

This rearrangement joins TRBV7-3 to TRBJ1-2, with a possible D match to TRBD1 (5 bases). This CDR3 spans 13 amino acids. Germline assignment: CDR1 SGHTA and CDR2 FQGTGA. Trimming removed 4 bases from V and 5 bases from J, with 11 bases in between. CDR3 sequence (DNA): TGTGCCAGCAGCTCTTCACCAGGGTATGGCTACACCTTC. Its translation is CASSSSPGYGYTF.

This rearrangement joins TRBV6-5 to TRBJ1-1; no definite D call. Germline V lookup: CDR1 MNHEY, CDR2 SVGAGI. The CDR3 covers 14 residues. Trimming left V 6 bases short and J 8 bases short, with 19 bases between. CDR3 sequence reads: CASRLGPDLPEAFF. The CDR3 region has the DNA TGTGCCAGCAGACTTGGCCCGGACCTACCCGAAGCTTTCTTT.

This clone appeared once. V and J are TRBV2 and TRBJ1-4; D is possibly TRBD1 (6 bases). V lost 6 bases and J lost 5, with 25 bases in between. CDR3 length: 18 residues. Germline CDR1 SNHLY, CDR2 FYNNEI. DNA for the CDR3: TGTGCCAGCAGCCTACGTGGGGGGGCCAGAACAGGGAATGAAAAACTGTTTTTT. It is translated as CASSLRGGARTGNEKLFF. Complete variable domain (other parts from reference TRBV2 and TRBJ1-4): EPEVTQTPSHQVTQMGQEVILRCVPISNHLYFYWYRQILGQKVEFLVSFYNNEISEKSEIFDDQFSVERPDGSNFTLKIRSTKLEDSAMYFCASSLRGGARTGNEKLFFGSGTQLSVL.

This chain connects TRBV4-1 to TRBJ1-5; D is ambiguous. The CDR3 has 17 residues. CDR1 MGHRA and CDR2 YSYEKL come from the germline V gene. The ends were cut back, 0 bases at V and 2 bases at J, with 14 bases in the middle. The CDR3 is CASSQDFVLVGNQPQHF. The DNA of the CDR3 is TGCGCCAGCAGCCAAGATTTTGTCTTGGTGGGCAATCAGCCCCAGCATTTT.

This clone occurred once. The chain combines TRBV4-1 with TRBJ1-2; tentative D call: TRBD1 (5 bases). Germline-derived CDR1 and CDR2 are MGHRA and YSYEKL. V was trimmed by 4 bases and J by 1 base, leaving 13 bases between them. The CDR3 is made up of 15 amino acids. CDR3 protein: CASSRGTADNYGYTF. The CDR3 DNA reads as TGCGCCAGCAGCCGGGGGACGGCGGATAACTATGGCTACACCTTC.

Worth noting for this clone: Other DNA variants within this sample encode the same CDR3. The chain has TRBV18 and TRBJ2-3; D gene ambiguous. This CDR3 contains 12 residues. CDR1 is KGHSH, CDR2 LQKENI, per germline. V was pared by 3 bases and J by 2 bases, with 3 bases between. The CDR3 protein is CASSPDTDTQYF. As DNA, the CDR3 is TGTGCCAGCTCACCGGACACAGATACGCAGTATTTT.

V usage is TRBV12-5 and J usage is TRBJ1-4; possible D gene TRBD1, 5 bases. The V gene lost 1 base and the J gene lost 6 bases, with 12 bases spanning the gap. This CDR3 is built from 15 residues. In germline, CDR1 is LGHNT, CDR2 FRNRAP. Here the CDR3 reads CASGLGREGDEKLFF. The CDR3 DNA sequence: TGTGCTAGTGGTTTGGGGAGGGAAGGGGATGAAAAACTGTTTTTT. The variable domain in full, with the rest retrieved from reference TRBV12-5 and TRBJ1-4, is DARVTQTPRHKVTEMGQEVTMRCQPILGHNTVFWYRQTMMQGLELLAYFRNRAPLDDSGMPKDRFSAEMPDATLATLKIQPSEPRDSAVYFCASGLGREGDEKLFFGSGTQLSVL.

The J gene is TRBJ2-2, the V gene TRBV5-5; possible D gene TRBD1, 5 bases. This CDR3 is built from 18 residues. V lost 0 bases and J lost 0, with 15 bases in between. Germline V gene data show CDR1 as SGHKS and CDR2 as YYEKEE (reference sequence). CDR3 amino acids: CASSLGPQGRANTGELFF. The CDR3 DNA reads as TGTGCCAGCAGCTTGGGCCCTCAGGGCAGGGCGAACACCGGGGAGCTGTTTTTT.

This CDR3 is CASRRKGLGTSYEQYF. The CDR3 coding sequence is TGTGCCAGCAGACGTAAGGGACTAGGGACCTCCTACGAGCAGTACTTC. V is TRBV28 and J is TRBJ2-7; 8 bases line up with TRBD2. CDR3 length: 16 amino acids. V shed 6 bases and J 0 bases; nucleotides not matched to a gene: 10. Germline loops: CDR1 MDHEN, CDR2 SYDVKM.

The chain joins TRBV10-2 to TRBJ2-2; D perhaps matches TRBD1 (5 bases). The CDR3 is made up of 14 amino acids. CDR1 and CDR2 from the germline V gene are WSHSY and SAAADI. Trimming pared 0 bases from V and 8 bases from J, leaving 10 bases between. This CDR3 is CASSESPRVGELFF. For the CDR3, the DNA is TGCGCCAGCAGTGAGTCACCCAGGGTGGGGGAGCTGTTTTTT.

In this sample, this clone turned up once. The chain combines TRBV7-3 with TRBJ2-1; unclear D gene. V lost 4 bases and J lost 9, with 13 bases in between. This CDR3 is built from 13 residues. CDR1 is SGHTA, CDR2 FQGTGA, per germline. CDR3 bases: TGTGCCAGCAGCTCCCCCTTTCGGAGTGAGCAGTTCTTC. Translating gives CASSSPFRSEQFF.

This chain joins TRBV28 and TRBJ1-2, with 7 positions matching TRBD1. The germline V gene has CDR1 MDHEN and CDR2 SYDVKM. The CDR3 has 15 amino acids. J was trimmed by 4 bases and V by 1 base; bases with no gene match: 6. The CDR3 region has the DNA TGTGCCAGCAGTTTATTTTTACAGGGGACCTATGGCTACACCTTC. The encoded protein is CASSLFLQGTYGYTF.

The chain couples TRBV28 to TRBJ2-7, with 7 bases lining up with TRBD1. CDR3 length: 13 amino acids. Germline trimming cut 4 bases from V and 5 bases from J; bases unmatched to any gene: 5. The germline gives CDR1 MDHEN, CDR2 SYDVKM. CDR3 sequence reads: CASSSTGPHEQYF. For the CDR3, the DNA is TGTGCCAGCAGTTCGACAGGGCCCCACGAGCAGTACTTC.

This clone was seen a few times. The chain uses TRBV5-1 and TRBJ2-2; 7 bases fit TRBD1. The CDR3 is made up of 15 amino acids. Germline V gene sequence: CDR1 SGHRS, CDR2 YFSETQ. Trimming cost V 7 bases and J 7 bases; bases outside gene matches: 13. The CDR3 loop is CASVAQTGFGGELFF. In DNA form, the CDR3 reads TGCGCCAGCGTAGCACAGACAGGGTTTGGCGGGGAGCTGTTTTTT. The variable domain in full, completed from reference TRBV5-1 and TRBJ2-2, reads KAGVTQTPRYLIKTRGQQVTLSCSPISGHRSVSWYQQTPGQGLQFLFEYFSETQRNKGNFPGRFSGRQFSNSRSEMNVSTLELGDSALYLCASVAQTGFGGELFFGEGSRLTVL.

The rearrangement links TRBV3-1 (or the pseudogene TRBV3-2) to TRBJ2-1; D ambiguous. This CDR3 comprises 14 residues. Germline CDR1 and CDR2: LGHDT and YNNKEL (reference sequence). The V gene lost 1 base and the J gene lost 8 bases, with 12 bases spanning the gap. The DNA of the CDR3 is TGTGCCAGCAGCCAAGTGTACGGTACCTATGAGCAGTTCTTC. Translation gives CASSQVYGTYEQFF.

V and J are TRBV19 and TRBJ1-3; D gene ambiguous. Germline V gene data show CDR1 as LNHDA and CDR2 as SQIVND (reference sequence). This CDR3 has 13 residues. Deletions cut 9 bases from V and 2 bases from J, with 11 bases between. CDR3 nucleotide sequence: TGTGCCAGCCAACAAGGGACTGGAAACACCATATATTTT. As protein: CASQQGTGNTIYF.

The chain has TRBV27 and TRBJ1-1; D remains unclear. Trimming pared 1 base from V and 5 bases from J, leaving 8 bases between. Per the germline V gene, CDR1 is MNHEY and CDR2 is SMNVEV (reference sequence). This CDR3 is 13 amino acids long. The CDR3 protein is CASSLFRQTEAFF. The CDR3 bases are TGTGCCAGCAGTTTATTCCGGCAGACTGAAGCTTTCTTT.